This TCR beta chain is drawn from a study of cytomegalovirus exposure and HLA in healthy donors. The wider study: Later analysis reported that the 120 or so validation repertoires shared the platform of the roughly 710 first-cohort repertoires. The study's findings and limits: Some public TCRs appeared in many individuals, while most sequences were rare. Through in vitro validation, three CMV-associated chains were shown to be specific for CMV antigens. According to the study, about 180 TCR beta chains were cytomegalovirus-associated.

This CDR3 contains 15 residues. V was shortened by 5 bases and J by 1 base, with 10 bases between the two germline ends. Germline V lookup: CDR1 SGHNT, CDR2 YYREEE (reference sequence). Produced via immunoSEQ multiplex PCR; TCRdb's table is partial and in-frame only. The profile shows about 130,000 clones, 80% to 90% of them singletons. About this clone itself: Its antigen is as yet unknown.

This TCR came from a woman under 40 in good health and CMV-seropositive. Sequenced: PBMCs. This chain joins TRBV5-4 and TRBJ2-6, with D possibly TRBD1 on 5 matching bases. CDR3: CASSEAGSGANVLTF. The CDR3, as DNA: TGTGCCAGCAGTGAGGCAGGGTCTGGGGCCAACGTCCTGACTTTC. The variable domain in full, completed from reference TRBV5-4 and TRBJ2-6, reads ETGVTQSPTHLIKTRGQQVTLRCSSQSGHNTVSWYQQALGQGPQFIFQYYREEENGRGNFPPRFSGLQFPNYSSELNVNALELDDSALYLCASSEAGSGANVLTFGAGSRLTVL.